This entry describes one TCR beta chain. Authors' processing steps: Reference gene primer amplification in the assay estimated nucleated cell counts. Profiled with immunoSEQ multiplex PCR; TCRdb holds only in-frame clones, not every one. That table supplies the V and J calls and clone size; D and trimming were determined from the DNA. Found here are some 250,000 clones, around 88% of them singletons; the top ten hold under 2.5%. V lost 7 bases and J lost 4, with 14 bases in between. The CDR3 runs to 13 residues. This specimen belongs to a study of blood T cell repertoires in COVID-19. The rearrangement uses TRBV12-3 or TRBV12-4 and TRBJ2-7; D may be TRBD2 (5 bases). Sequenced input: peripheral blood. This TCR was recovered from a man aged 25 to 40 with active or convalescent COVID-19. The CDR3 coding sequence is TGTGCCAGCAATTCAGACGGGGAGTACGAGCAGTACTTC. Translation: CASNSDGEYEQYF.